This T cell receptor (beta chain) originates from a study of OX40 agonist ivuxolimab in advanced cancers. Overall study context: At 0.01 to 10 mg/kg, ivuxolimab was administered intravenously to patients every 2 weeks. Antecedent anti-PD-1, anti-PD-L1 or anti-CTLA-4 therapy was permissible, with 40% having received some.

Regarding this clone: Its specificity is unknown.

Whole-study results and caveats: At doses 0.1 to 3.0 mg/kg, CD4+ and CD8+ clones expanded.

Repertoires were generated with immunoSEQ multiplex PCR, while TCRdb's copy carries only in-frame clones and drops some. The repertoire holds around 54,000 clones, with 85% to 95% as singletons. The sequenced sample was CD4+ or CD8+ T cells sorted from blood, obtained in a trial of the OX40 agonist ivuxolimab. This sequence was found in an adult with an advanced solid tumor such as melanoma, head and neck, liver or kidney cancer.

CDR3 DNA sequence: TGCGCCAGCAGCCAAGGACTAGCGGGAGTGGGGGAGCAGTACTTC. It codes for CASSQGLAGVGEQYF. The chain uses TRBV4-1 and TRBJ2-7; 12 nucleotides align to TRBD2. Germline CDR1 and CDR2: MGHRA and YSYEKL. V shed 1 base, J shed 7 bases, and the junction held 5 bases outside the gene matches. The CDR3 is 15 residues long.